These T cell receptor beta chains were read from a single sample in a study of T cells after yellow fever vaccination. In TCRdb, the 5' RACE reads were re-called with MiXCR into one record per CDR3 protein. The sample includes some 260,000 distinct CDR3 sequences, about 5.2% of them seen just once. The input for sequencing was CD4+ T cells sorted from PBMCs, taken on the day of the yellow fever booster vaccination. The receptors shown here come from a man younger than 35 who received the YFV17D yellow fever vaccine. Both conserved end residues are part of each CDR3. A D gene is named only where the DNA matches it firmly. Clone sizes are given selectively: once, few, many, or a class where the clone is expanded.

>TRBJ2-7|14|.|few|TRBV12-3/TRBV12-4
CASSPGRGSYEQYF
TGTGCCAGCAGCCCTGGGCGGGGATCCTACGAGCAGTACTTC
>TRBJ1-2|14|.|.|TRBV5-1
CASTQTGTNYGYTF
TGCGCCAGCACACAAACAGGGACCAACTATGGCTACACCTTC
>TRBJ2-1|13|.|few|TRBV5-4
CASSFTEYNEQFF
TGTGCCAGCAGCTTTACGGAATACAATGAGCAGTTCTTC
>TRBJ1-6|14|.|.|TRBV2
CASSGNRNNSPLHF
TGTGCCAGCAGTGGAAACAGGAATAATTCACCCCTCCACTTT
>TRBJ2-5|15|.|many|TRBV5-1
CASSLGDTIQGTQYF
TGCGCCAGCAGCTTGGGGGACACTATTCAAGGGACCCAGTACTTC
>TRBJ2-2|13|.|many|TRBV5-4
CASSREGTGELFF
TGTGCCAGCAGCCGAGAGGGCACCGGGGAGCTGTTTTTT
>TRBJ1-3|13|TRBD1|few|TRBV12-3/TRBV12-4
CASSLQGADTIYF
TGTGCCAGCAGTTTACAGGGGGCGGACACCATATATTTT
>TRBJ1-3|17|.|many|TRBV15
CATSRDQGSWDGNTIYF
TGTGCCACCAGCAGAGATCAAGGTTCCTGGGATGGAAACACCATATATTTT
>TRBJ2-1|14|.|many|TRBV4-3
CASSQGSSYNEQFF
TGCGCCAGCAGCCAAGGTAGTAGCTACAATGAGCAGTTCTTC
>TRBJ2-1|16|.|once|TRBV19
CASSIAGTVSYNEQFF
TGTGCCAGTAGTATAGCCGGGACGGTGTCCTACAATGAGCAGTTCTTC
>TRBJ1-2|17|TRBD1|few|TRBV6-6
CASSRGTGRWVHHGYTF
TGTGCCAGCAGCCGAGGGACAGGTCGATGGGTCCATCATGGCTACACCTTC
>TRBJ2-3|14|.|few|TRBV14
CASSQVGSPDTQYF
TGTGCCAGCAGCCAAGTAGGTAGCCCAGATACGCAGTATTTT
>TRBJ1-1|10|.|.|TRBV20-1
CSAGGGVAFF
TGCAGTGCCGGGGGGGGTGTAGCTTTCTTT
>TRBJ2-3|12|.|.|TRBV5-1
CASRTGGVTQYF
TGCGCCAGCAGAACAGGGGGGGTTACGCAGTATTTT
>TRBJ1-2|13|.|.|TRBV28
CASSSGAFYGYTF
TGTGCCAGCAGTTCAGGGGCGTTCTATGGCTACACCTTC
>TRBJ2-4|11|.|.|TRBV6-6
CASSSNYIQYF
TGTGCCAGCAGTTCCAACTACATTCAGTACTTC
>TRBJ1-1|15|.|many|TRBV15
CATSRDPALGTEAFF
TGTGCCACCAGCAGAGACCCAGCCCTGGGCACTGAAGCTTTCTTT
>TRBJ2-5|15|.|.|TRBV4-2
CASSRRLEEQETQYF
TGTGCCAGCAGCCGGCGACTAGAGGAGCAAGAGACCCAGTACTTC
>TRBJ2-2|16|TRBD2|many|TRBV7-2
CASSFLLAGGGGELFF
TGTGCCAGCAGCTTTTTACTAGCGGGGGGCGGCGGGGAGCTGTTTTTT
>TRBJ2-5|15|TRBD2|few|TRBV9
CASSVVAGGFETQYF
TGTGCCAGCAGCGTCGTAGCGGGGGGGTTTGAGACCCAGTACTTC
>TRBJ2-5|12|.|.|TRBV5-1
CASGNDQETQYF
TGCGCCAGCGGGAACGATCAAGAGACCCAGTACTTC
>TRBJ2-7|13|TRBD1|.|TRBV7-2
CASSLDRENEQYF
TGTGCCAGCAGCTTGGACAGGGAAAACGAGCAGTACTTC
>TRBJ1-2|15|TRBD1|few|TRBV20-1
CSARDMSRGNYGYTF
TGCAGTGCTAGAGATATGAGCAGGGGGAACTATGGCTACACCTTC
>TRBJ1-3|15|.|.|TRBV7-4
CARSLVVTPGNTIYF
TGTGCCAGAAGCTTAGTTGTTACACCAGGAAACACCATATATTTT
>TRBJ1-6|16|.|.|TRBV7-9
CASSLGRRTEESPLHF
TGTGCCAGCAGCTTAGGCCGGAGAACGGAGGAGTCACCCCTTCACTTT
>TRBJ2-4|14|.|.|TRBV19
CASSILGGAIIQYF
TGTGCCAGTAGTATCTTGGGGGGGGCCATCATTCAGTACTTC